The 21 T cell receptor beta chains presented below share a single source sample, sequenced in a study of blood T cell repertoires in COVID-19. Clones were sequenced by immunoSEQ multiplex PCR, and TCRdb holds only the in-frame ones, with some missing. Of 280,000 or so clones in the sample, over 85% were seen once. The sample taken for sequencing was PBMCs or T cells enriched from blood (not recorded which). Receptors were obtained from a woman between 45 and 60 years old who had been exposed to COVID-19.

The rearrangement links TRBV6-1 to TRBJ1-1; 10 bases are a match to TRBD1. The CDR3 is 17 amino acids. Germline V gene sequence: CDR1 MNHNS, CDR2 SASEGT. The ends lost 2 bases at V and 6 bases at J; junction bases unmatched: 12. CDR3 bases: TGTGCCAGCAGTGAACCGTGGCGGGGGACAGGGGTGTCTGAAGCTTTCTTT. Residues: CASSEPWRGTGVSEAFF.

This sequence joins TRBV5-1 and TRBJ1-6, with no clear D. Germline V lookup: CDR1 SGHRS, CDR2 YFSETQ. This CDR3 comprises 16 residues. With 3 bases removed from V and 0 bases from J, the gap between germline ends came to 10 bases. In DNA, the CDR3 is TGCGCCAGCAGCTCGGTACAGAGCTCCTATAATTCACCCCTCCACTTT. It is translated as CASSSVQSSYNSPLHF.

V gene TRBV6-5 combines with J gene TRBJ1-6, with D unresolved. Germline V CDR1 and CDR2: MNHEY, SVGAGI. Trimming pared 6 bases from V and 0 bases from J, leaving 6 bases between. The CDR3 has 14 residues. CDR3 loop: CASRGFSYNSPLHF. The DNA for the CDR3 is TGTGCCAGCAGGGGCTTCTCCTATAATTCACCCCTCCACTTT.

V is TRBV7-2 and J is TRBJ1-5, with 7 bases matching TRBD1. This CDR3 has 16 amino acids. Germline loops: CDR1 SGHTA, CDR2 FQGNSA. With V trimmed by 0 bases and J by 0 bases, 2 bases remained unmatched. The CDR3 nucleotides are TGTGCCAGCAGCTTAGCAGGGGGCCCTAGCAATCAGCCCCAGCATTTT. Translating gives CASSLAGGPSNQPQHF.

The chain carries TRBV7-9 and TRBJ2-7, with 9 bases matching TRBD1. This CDR3 is built from 15 residues. With V trimmed by 1 base and J by 4 bases, 5 bases remained unmatched. CDR1 is SEHNR, CDR2 FQNEAQ, per germline (reference sequence). Here the CDR3 reads CASSLGLTGGYEQYF. In DNA, the CDR3 is TGTGCCAGCAGCTTAGGGTTGACAGGGGGGTACGAGCAGTACTTC.

In this sample, this clone turned up a few times. The rearrangement joins TRBV28 to TRBJ1-6, with D tentatively TRBD1 (6 bases). CDR3 size: 15 residues. V was pared by 5 bases and J by 8 bases, with 16 bases between. CDR1 and CDR2 (germline): MDHEN, SYDVKM. The chain's CDR3 is CASSMGRGYDSPLHF. Written as DNA, the CDR3 is TGTGCCAGCAGTATGGGTAGGGGGTATGATTCACCCCTCCACTTT.

The table lists this clone with a count of one. The chain is built from TRBV4-1 and TRBJ1-1; D is unresolved. Germline CDR1 reads MGHRA; CDR2 reads YSYEKL. The CDR3 loop spans 14 amino acids. V was pared by 6 bases and J by 3 bases, with 14 bases between. The CDR3 sequence is CASREAGGYTEAFF. DNA for the CDR3: TGCGCCAGCAGAGAGGCGGGAGGGTACACTGAAGCTTTCTTT.

The J gene is TRBJ1-2, the V gene TRBV25-1, with 11 bases identical to TRBD1. The length of the CDR3 is 17 residues. The V segment lost 1 base and the J segment 4 bases; nucleotides outside the gene matches: 8. The germline CDR1 and CDR2 sequences are MGHDK and SYGVNS. The CDR3 bases are TGTGCCAGCAGTGAATCATCCACCGGGACAGGGGGCTATGGCTACACCTTC. It is translated as CASSESSTGTGGYGYTF.

This clone has a count of ten or more. V is TRBV4-1 and J is TRBJ1-1; 7 nucleotides match TRBD1. V trimming: 3 bases; J trimming: 11 bases; junction bases outside the gene matches: 15. The germline V gene encodes CDR1 MGHRA and CDR2 YSYEKL. The CDR3 is made up of 15 amino acids. As DNA, the CDR3 is TGCGCCAGCAGCCAGCTGGGACAGTTAGTAAGAAGGGCTTTCTTT. This encodes CASSQLGQLVRRAFF.

V is TRBV14 and J is TRBJ2-5; 14 bases match TRBD2. CDR1 SGHDN and CDR2 FVKESK come from the germline V gene. V lost 1 base and J lost 2; bases outside the gene matches: 0. The length of the CDR3 is 16 residues. Here the CDR3 reads CASSQGLAGGQETQYF. CDR3 in DNA: TGTGCCAGCAGCCAAGGACTAGCGGGGGGGCAAGAGACCCAGTACTTC.

The chain links TRBV23-1 to TRBJ2-1, with 8 bases aligning to TRBD2. TRBV23-1 carries the ORF label, with uncertain function. Trimming cost V 8 bases and J 7 bases; bases outside gene matches: 13. The CDR3 loop spans 15 amino acids. Here the CDR3 DNA reads TGCGCCAGCGGACACCGCCGGGGGGGCTTTAATGAGCAGTTCTTC. It is translated as CASGHRRGGFNEQFF.

CDR3 nucleotides: TGCGCCAGCAGCTTGTATTCAGGGACTGAAGAGACCCAGTACTTC. Translation: CASSLYSGTEETQYF. The chain has TRBV5-1 and TRBJ2-5; D is perhaps TRBD2 (6 bases). Germline V gene lookup returns CDR1 SGHRS and CDR2 YFSETQ. Trimming left V 1 base short and J 3 bases short, with 13 bases between. CDR3 length equals 15 residues.

The chain uses TRBV2 and TRBJ2-3; D remains unclear. V lost 1 base, J lost 0 bases, and 8 bases lay in between. The germline CDR1 and CDR2 sequences are SNHLY and FYNNEI. This CDR3 contains 15 residues. The CDR3 DNA follows: TGTGCCAGCAGTGAAGGGCAGGTTAGCACAGATACGCAGTATTTT. It yields the protein CASSEGQVSTDTQYF.

The J gene is TRBJ1-6, the V gene TRBV28; D ambiguous. Germline lookup yields CDR1 MDHEN and CDR2 SYDVKM. Between the trimmed V and J ends, which lost 5 bases and 4 bases, there was a span of 12 bases. The CDR3 covers 15 residues. CDR3 region: CASSPLVSYNSPLHF. The CDR3 bases are TGTGCCAGCAGTCCACTGGTCTCGTATAATTCACCCCTCCACTTT.

This sequence joins TRBV6-5 and TRBJ1-6; D is unclear. V shed 3 bases and J shed 12 bases, with 15 bases lying between them. CDR3 size: 14 residues. Germline V CDR1 and CDR2: MNHEY, SVGAGI. The CDR3 region is CASSYGRNRGPLHF. CDR3 in DNA: TGTGCCAGCAGTTATGGGCGGAACCGGGGACCCCTCCACTTT.

CDR3 sequence reads: CASSFRGGNTEAFF. The CDR3 bases are TGCGCCAGCAGCTTCAGGGGTGGGAACACTGAAGCTTTCTTT. The chain has TRBV5-1 and TRBJ1-1; tentatively, D is TRBD1 (6 bases). The CDR3 loop spans 14 amino acids. CDR1 is SGHRS and CDR2 is YFSETQ in the germline V gene. V lost 2 bases and J 1 base, leaving 9 bases between the germline ends.

The chain employs TRBV30 and TRBJ1-1; no clear D gene. V dropped 8 bases and J dropped 2 bases, with 9 bases sitting between them. This CDR3 region has 11 residues. The germline V gene encodes CDR1 GTSNPN and CDR2 SVGIG (reference sequence). In DNA form, the CDR3 reads TGTGCCGGTCGAGGTAACACTGAAGCTTTCTTT. This encodes CAGRGNTEAFF.

This rearrangement joins TRBV11-3 to TRBJ1-1; 7 bases align to TRBD1. CDR1 SGHNT and CDR2 YENEEA come from the germline V gene. V dropped 2 bases and J dropped 5; count of bases not matched to a gene: 2. The CDR3 is 13 residues long. The CDR3 DNA is TGTGCCAGCAGCTTAACAGGGGTGACTGAAGCTTTCTTT. This encodes CASSLTGVTEAFF.

The V gene is TRBV28, the J gene TRBJ2-2; D is perhaps TRBD1 (6 bases). This CDR3 region has 14 residues. Per germline, CDR1 MDHEN and CDR2 SYDVKM. V lost 9 bases and J lost 1, with 12 bases in between. The CDR3 sequence is CASKDRLNTGELFF. DNA for the CDR3: TGTGCCAGTAAAGACAGGCTGAACACCGGGGAGCTGTTTTTT.

V is TRBV11-2 and J is TRBJ2-5, with 8 positions matching TRBD2. The CDR3 runs to 13 residues. After removal of 4 bases from V and 5 bases from J, the junction contained 3 bases not matched to a gene. Germline assignment: CDR1 SGHAT and CDR2 FQNNGV. The CDR3 DNA is TGTGCCAGCAGCTCGGGGGGGCCGGAGACCCAGTACTTC. Amino acid sequence: CASSSGGPETQYF.

The rearrangement links TRBV6-1 to TRBJ2-5; 9 nucleotides agree with TRBD2. The CDR3 is made up of 17 amino acids. J gave up 2 bases and V 4 bases, and 11 bases lay outside the gene matches. Germline V CDR1 and CDR2: MNHNS, SASEGT. This chain's CDR3 is CASSVRRGGLNQETQYF. The CDR3 DNA reads as TGTGCCAGCAGTGTACGGCGGGGGGGCCTTAATCAAGAGACCCAGTACTTC.